This entry lists 31 T cell receptor beta chains sequenced from one sample in a study of cytomegalovirus exposure and HLA in healthy donors. Primers: 60 Vbeta forward and 13 Jbeta reverse. The data were produced by immunoSEQ multiplex PCR, yet TCRdb's version contains in-frame clones alone and is incomplete. The sample carries approximately 78,000 clones, less than 85% recorded once. The specimen was PBMCs. Receptor source: a woman aged 50 to 60 in good health and CMV-seronegative.

V gene TRBV5-5 combines with J gene TRBJ2-3; D is unclear. The germline V gene has CDR1 SGHKS and CDR2 YYEKEE (reference sequence). This CDR3 contains 13 residues. Between the trimmed V and J ends, which lost 0 bases and 3 bases, there was a span of 5 bases. The CDR3 DNA reads TGTGCCAGCAGCTTGGAAGCGACAGATACGCAGTATTTT. It translates to CASSLEATDTQYF.

Comments on this clone: Other DNA sequences from this sample encode an identical CDR3 as well. The gene calls are TRBV5-4 and TRBJ2-3, with D possibly TRBD2 on 5 matching bases. CDR3 length: 13 amino acids. Trimming stripped 6 bases from V and 3 bases from J, with 11 bases between. CDR1 is SGHNT and CDR2 is YYREEE in the germline V gene (reference sequence). CDR3 sequence: CASKGVGTDTQYF. CDR3 sequence (DNA): TGTGCCAGCAAGGGAGTGGGAACAGATACGCAGTATTTT.

This chain uses TRBV6-5 with TRBJ1-5; D possibly corresponds to TRBD1 (5 bases). This CDR3 comprises 13 residues. Germline CDR1 and CDR2: MNHEY and SVGAGI. The ends were cut back, 6 bases at V and 3 bases at J, with 9 bases in the middle. The CDR3 DNA reads TGTGCCAGCAGAAGACAGATCAATCAGCCCCAGCATTTT. This sequence encodes CASRRQINQPQHF.

The chain has TRBV7-9 and TRBJ2-7; 10 bases map to TRBD2. This CDR3 region has 14 residues. Germline V gene lookup returns CDR1 SEHNR and CDR2 FQNEAQ (reference sequence). J lost 5 bases, V lost 6 bases, and 7 bases had no gene match. The CDR3 here is CASRGAGGPNEQYF. The CDR3 coding sequence is TGTGCCAGCAGAGGAGCGGGAGGGCCGAACGAGCAGTACTTC.

The chain combines TRBV27 with TRBJ2-6; tentatively, D is TRBD1 (5 bases). Germline V CDR1 and CDR2: MNHEY, SMNVEV (reference sequence). The CDR3 is 16 residues long. The V and J ends lost 6 bases and 2 bases respectively, with 14 bases between them. The CDR3 spells CASSTLTGTGANVLTF. CDR3 DNA sequence: TGTGCCAGCAGCACACTCACAGGAACTGGGGCCAACGTCCTGACTTTC.

The chain uses TRBV5-1 and TRBJ2-2; 13 bases line up with TRBD2. J was trimmed by 5 bases and V by 4 bases; bases with no gene match: 11. The CDR3 has 18 amino acids. CDR1 and CDR2 from the germline V gene are SGHRS and YFSETQ. CDR3 region: CASSPRLAGGLGTGELFF. CDR3 DNA sequence: TGCGCCAGCAGCCCAAGACTAGCGGGGGGCCTAGGGACCGGGGAGCTGTTTTTT.

With regard to this clone: In the same sample, other DNA sequences code for this CDR3. V and J are TRBV2 and TRBJ2-3; 9 bases agree with TRBD2. Trimming cost V 2 bases and J 6 bases; bases outside gene matches: 9. In germline, CDR1 is SNHLY, CDR2 FYNNEI. This CDR3 is 16 amino acids long. The CDR3 DNA follows: TGTGCCAGCAGTGAACTAGCGGGAAACCAGGGGGATACGCAGTATTTT. It codes for CASSELAGNQGDTQYF. Full variable domain (outside the CDR3, taken from reference TRBV2 and TRBJ2-3): EPEVTQTPSHQVTQMGQEVILRCVPISNHLYFYWYRQILGQKVEFLVSFYNNEISEKSEIFDDQFSVERPDGSNFTLKIRSTKLEDSAMYFCASSELAGNQGDTQYFGPGTRLTVL.

The V gene is TRBV5-1, the J gene TRBJ2-3; 7 bases match TRBD1. With 0 bases clipped from V and 4 bases from J, the junction kept 8 bases outside the gene matches. The CDR3 length is 16 residues. Germline CDR1 and CDR2: SGHRS and YFSETQ. CDR3 nucleotide sequence: TGCGCCAGCAGCTTGGGTCAGCTGACAGGGTCAGATACGCAGTATTTT. Its translation is CASSLGQLTGSDTQYF.

The chain uses TRBV7-2 and TRBJ1-2; weak D call: TRBD1 (5 bases). Trimming took 5 bases from V and 0 from J, leaving 13 bases between them. CDR1 is SGHTA and CDR2 is FQGNSA in the germline V gene. CDR3 size: 15 residues. CDR3 region: CASSPAGIPNYGYTF. CDR3 nucleotide sequence: TGTGCCAGCAGCCCCGCAGGGATTCCTAACTATGGCTACACCTTC.

This chain uses TRBV6-5 with TRBJ2-1; D not certain. CDR3 size: 15 residues. CDR1 MNHEY and CDR2 SVGAGI come from the germline V gene. V was shortened by 5 bases and J by 6 bases, with 17 bases between the two germline ends. The CDR3 here is CASSPLGPPRNEQFF. The DNA of the CDR3 is TGTGCCAGCAGTCCGCTAGGTCCGCCCCGCAATGAGCAGTTCTTC.

Only one count was recorded for this clone. V usage is TRBV5-1 and J usage is TRBJ2-1, with 7 bases matching TRBD2. The CDR3 loop spans 16 amino acids. Germline loops: CDR1 SGHRS, CDR2 YFSETQ. V lost 3 bases to trimming and J lost 0 bases; unmatched junction nucleotides: 6. The CDR3 region has the DNA TGCGCCAGCAGCTGGGGGGGGTCCGGCTCCTACAATGAGCAGTTCTTC. It yields the protein CASSWGGSGSYNEQFF.

The chain employs TRBV7-3 and TRBJ2-1; TRBD1 might be the D (5 bases). The CDR3 has 15 amino acids. CDR1 and CDR2 (germline): SGHTA, FQGTGA. V was pared by 2 bases and J by 2 bases, with 10 bases between. CDR3 sequence reads: CASSLWGVPYNEQFF. The CDR3 coding sequence is TGTGCCAGCAGCTTATGGGGCGTCCCCTACAATGAGCAGTTCTTC. Looking up the rest from reference TRBV7-3 and TRBJ2-1 gives the full variable domain: GAGVSQTPSNKVTEKGKYVELRCDPISGHTALYWYRQSLGQGPEFLIYFQGTGAADDSGLPNDRFFAVRPEGSVSTLKIQRTERGDSAVYLCASSLWGVPYNEQFFGPGTRLTVL.

This chain uses TRBV4-1 with TRBJ2-1, with D maybe TRBD2 (5 bases). CDR1 MGHRA and CDR2 YSYEKL come from the germline V gene. The CDR3 is 13 amino acids. V lost 6 bases and J 5 bases, leaving 11 bases between the germline ends. CDR3 in DNA: TGCGCCAGCAGTACCCGAGGGCACAATGAGCAGTTCTTC. It translates to CASSTRGHNEQFF.

V usage is TRBV5-4 and J usage is TRBJ1-2, with D hard to call. V was trimmed by 0 bases and J by 6 bases, leaving 9 bases between them. Germline CDR1 reads SGHNT; CDR2 reads YYREEE (reference sequence). CDR3 size: 13 residues. The CDR3 here is CASSLETKDGYTF. CDR3 bases: TGTGCCAGCAGCTTGGAGACAAAGGATGGCTACACCTTC.

The chain couples TRBV30 to TRBJ2-3; 7 bases match TRBD2. CDR1 and CDR2 from the germline V gene are GTSNPN and SVGIG (reference sequence). V trimming: 2 bases; J trimming: 8 bases; junction bases outside the gene matches: 4. The CDR3 loop spans 12 amino acids. CDR3 in amino acids: CAWSRGGATQYF. DNA for the CDR3: TGTGCCTGGAGTCGCGGGGGTGCTACGCAGTATTTT.

The chain links TRBV7-6 to TRBJ1-1, with D unclear. The V and J ends lost 6 bases and 5 bases respectively, with 25 bases between them. The germline CDR1 and CDR2 sequences are SGHVS and FNYEAQ. The CDR3 sequence is 17 residues long. This CDR3 reads CASSQPGHLSGLTEAFF. As DNA, the CDR3 is TGTGCCAGCAGTCAACCGGGCCATCTCTCGGGATTAACTGAAGCTTTCTTT.

The chain combines TRBV7-8 with TRBJ1-1; D gene ambiguous. This CDR3 is 14 amino acids long. CDR1 is SGHVS and CDR2 is FQNEAQ in the germline V gene. Between the trimmed V and J ends, which lost 1 base and 7 bases, there was a span of 13 bases. The CDR3 protein is CASSLERGWNEAFF. The CDR3 DNA follows: TGTGCCAGCAGCTTAGAACGCGGGTGGAATGAAGCTTTCTTT.

The chain has TRBV19 and TRBJ1-1; D might be TRBD1 (6 bases). The CDR3 has 14 residues. Germline loops: CDR1 LNHDA, CDR2 SQIVND (reference sequence). With 3 bases removed from V and 1 base from J, the gap between germline ends came to 9 bases. The CDR3 DNA follows: TGTGCCAGTAGTATGGCCAGGGGGAACACTGAAGCTTTCTTT. Protein sequence: CASSMARGNTEAFF.

The V call is TRBV19, the J call TRBJ1-6, with 7 bases fitting TRBD1. CDR3 length: 14 residues. Trimming cost V 8 bases and J 3 bases; bases outside gene matches: 4. From germline, CDR1 is LNHDA and CDR2 SQIVND (reference sequence). Written as DNA, the CDR3 is TGTGCCAGTGGGACAGAAAACTATAATTCACCCCTCCACTTT. Residues: CASGTENYNSPLHF.

The rearrangement uses TRBV7-9 and TRBJ2-5; D possibly corresponds to TRBD2 (7 bases). There are 16 residues in the CDR3. CDR1 and CDR2 from the germline V gene are SEHNR and FQNEAQ (reference sequence). Trimming took off 2 bases at V and 2 bases at J, with 15 bases between the two ends. DNA of the CDR3: TGTGCCAGCAGCTTATATGAGGGGGGGAAGCAAGAGACCCAGTACTTC. This gives the protein CASSLYEGGKQETQYF.

The CDR3 loop is CASSQEAGSNYGYTF. CDR3 sequence (DNA): TGCGCCAGCAGCCAAGAGGCGGGATCTAACTATGGCTACACCTTC. This chain links TRBV4-3 with TRBJ1-2; no definite D call. The CDR3 runs to 15 residues. Trimming took off 0 bases at V and 0 bases at J, with 8 bases between the two ends. The germline V gene has CDR1 LGHNA and CDR2 YSLEER.

The genes are TRBV7-2 and TRBJ2-3; 7 bases match TRBD2. The CDR3 spans 17 residues. J was trimmed by 2 bases and V by 2 bases; bases with no gene match: 10. The germline CDR1 and CDR2 sequences are SGHTA and FQGNSA. CDR3 amino acids: CASSLRSRRGYTDTQYF. The DNA of the CDR3 is TGTGCCAGCAGCTTAAGAAGTCGGCGGGGGTACACAGATACGCAGTATTTT.

The genes are TRBV29-1 and TRBJ2-1; 7 bases fit TRBD1. The CDR3 runs 15 residues. CDR1 SQVTM and CDR2 ANQGSEA come from the germline V gene. The V gene end was trimmed by 6 bases and the J gene end by 7 bases; junction bases not matched to a gene: 15. CDR3 loop: CSVPSTRGPQNEQFF. The CDR3 nucleotides read TGCAGCGTCCCTAGTACGAGGGGGCCGCAGAATGAGCAGTTCTTC.

This chain joins TRBV30 and TRBJ1-3, with D possibly TRBD1 on 6 matching bases. The CDR3 spans 15 residues. Germline CDR1 GTSNPN, CDR2 SVGIG (reference sequence). V lost 1 base, J lost 2 bases, and 12 bases lay in between. The CDR3 bases are TGTGCCTGGAGTGGTCTCAGGGGTCCTGGAAACACCATATATTTT. Protein product: CAWSGLRGPGNTIYF.

V usage is TRBV7-2 and J usage is TRBJ2-5, with D maybe TRBD1 (6 bases). The germline V gene has CDR1 SGHTA and CDR2 FQGNSA. The CDR3 has 12 residues. V lost 5 bases to trimming and J lost 5 bases, with 9 bases between them. This CDR3 is CASSTGRETQYF. CDR3 sequence (DNA): TGTGCCAGCAGCACAGGGCGGGAGACCCAGTACTTC. The entire variable domain, with the rest obtained from reference TRBV7-2 and TRBJ2-5, is as follows: GAGVSQSPSNKVTEKGKDVELRCDPISGHTALYWYRQSLGQGLEFLIYFQGNSAPDKSGLPSDRFSAERTGGSVSTLTIQRTQQEDSAVYLCASSTGRETQYFGPGTRLLVL.

CDR3 DNA sequence: TGTGCCAGCAGCCCTTTAGCGGGATCGGATAATGAGCAGTTCTTC. This encodes CASSPLAGSDNEQFF. V gene TRBV7-8 combines with J gene TRBJ2-1; 8 nucleotides align to TRBD2. J gave up 7 bases and V 5 bases, and 10 bases lay outside the gene matches. Per the germline V gene, CDR1 is SGHVS and CDR2 is FQNEAQ. The CDR3 loop spans 15 amino acids.

This sequence joins TRBV18 and TRBJ1-2, with TRBD1 as a possible D gene (5 bases). Looked up from germline, CDR1 is KGHSH and CDR2 is LQKENI. This CDR3 is 14 amino acids long. Trimming stripped 3 bases from V and 6 bases from J, with 14 bases between. The CDR3 is CASSPARGNNGYTF. The CDR3 DNA reads as TGTGCCAGCTCACCTGCAAGGGGAAATAATGGCTACACCTTC.

This chain connects TRBV6-1 to TRBJ1-2; 10 bases match TRBD1. Unmatched junction bases numbered 11, after V lost 6 bases and J lost 7 bases. Germline V gene lookup returns CDR1 MNHNS and CDR2 SASEGT. This CDR3 contains 15 residues. This CDR3 is CASRTLRQGASGYTF. For the CDR3, the DNA is TGTGCCAGCAGGACTCTTAGACAGGGGGCGAGTGGCTACACCTTC.

V and J are TRBV9 and TRBJ1-4; D unresolved. V dropped 0 bases and J dropped 0 bases, with 12 bases sitting between them. The CDR3 has 17 residues. Germline V gene sequence: CDR1 SGDLS, CDR2 YYNGEE. The CDR3 loop reads CASSVGSGRPTNEKLFF. CDR3 DNA sequence: TGTGCCAGCAGCGTAGGTTCAGGAAGACCAACTAATGAAAAACTGTTTTTT.

J is TRBJ2-1 and V is TRBV9; 8 bases align to TRBD1. This CDR3 contains 16 residues. The germline V gene has CDR1 SGDLS and CDR2 YYNGEE. The V and J ends lost 0 bases and 6 bases, in that order; junction bases with no gene match: 8. This CDR3 reads CASSVDAGQGRNEQFF. In nucleotides, the CDR3 is TGTGCCAGCAGCGTAGATGCCGGACAGGGACGCAATGAGCAGTTCTTC. Supplemented by reference TRBV9 and TRBJ2-1, the full variable domain reads DSGVTQTPKHLITATGQRVTLRCSPRSGDLSVYWYQQSLDQGLQFLIQYYNGEERAKGNILERFSAQQFPDLHSELNLSSLELGDSALYFCASSVDAGQGRNEQFFGPGTRLTVL.

The chain employs TRBV5-4 and TRBJ1-1; 7 positions agree with TRBD1. V shed 7 bases, J shed 2 bases, and the junction held 5 bases outside the gene matches. From germline, CDR1 is SGHNT and CDR2 YYREEE (reference sequence). The CDR3 has 13 residues. The DNA for the CDR3 is TGTGCCAGCCAGACAGGGACTAACACTGAAGCTTTCTTT. It codes for CASQTGTNTEAFF.